A single sample is the source of the 9 T cell receptor beta chains below, sequenced in a study of control samples from healthy donors and cancer patients (dated by TCRdb to the early 2020s). Library prep was done by the immunoSEQ multiplex PCR assay. Drawn from immuneACCESS, this table holds only the in-frame rearrangements with V and J called that TCRdb kept. Clones are partly lost; checked studies trace under half to an unresolved V gene and leave the rest unexplained. Counted in this sample were 400,000 to 450,000 clones; 80% to 95% of them appeared once. The top ten clonotypes cover around 6.8% of the sample. Material for sequencing was PBMCs. The receptors originated from a man in his forties with head and neck cancer.

The chain joins TRBV29-1 to TRBJ2-2, with TRBD2 matching 11 bases. Germline CDR1 reads SQVTM; CDR2 reads ANQGSEA. The CDR3 covers 17 residues. V shed 6 bases, J shed 0 bases, and the junction held 9 bases outside the gene matches. CDR3 sequence: CSVGRLAGPSNTGELFF. The CDR3 bases are TGCAGCGTCGGAAGACTAGCGGGACCCTCGAACACCGGGGAGCTGTTTTTT.

V and J are TRBV3-1 (or the pseudogene TRBV3-2) and TRBJ1-1, with a possible D match to TRBD1 (6 bases). The CDR3 spans 16 residues. Germline lookup yields CDR1 LGHDT and CDR2 YNNKEL (reference sequence). The V end was cut by 2 bases, the J end by 4 bases, with 17 bases between. CDR3 amino acids: CASSQIYTGRGTEAFF. For the CDR3, the DNA is TGTGCCAGCAGCCAAATTTATACAGGGCGAGGCACTGAAGCTTTCTTT.

The rearrangement links TRBV19 to TRBJ2-7; D is possibly TRBD1 or TRBD2 (5 bases each). Germline CDR1 reads LNHDA; CDR2 reads SQIVND (reference sequence). The V end lost 5 bases, the J end lost 9 bases, and 20 bases lay between the germline ends. The CDR3 consists of 14 residues. The CDR3 coding sequence is TGTGCCAGTAGTTTCAGGACTGGTAGGGGAGTGCAGTACTTC. It encodes CASSFRTGRGVQYF.

This rearrangement joins TRBV4-1 to TRBJ1-6; D perhaps matches TRBD1 (6 bases). V gave up 5 bases and J gave up 5 bases, with 16 bases separating them. The CDR3 covers 16 residues. The germline V gene has CDR1 MGHRA and CDR2 YSYEKL. CDR3 in amino acids: CASSWLRTADNSPLHF. The CDR3 region has the DNA TGCGCCAGCAGCTGGCTGAGGACAGCCGATAATTCACCCCTCCACTTT.

The chain joins TRBV3-1 (or the pseudogene TRBV3-2) to TRBJ1-3; 9 nucleotides line up with TRBD1. In germline, CDR1 is LGHDT, CDR2 YNNKEL (reference sequence). This CDR3 spans 14 amino acids. J lost 8 bases, V lost 6 bases, and 8 bases had no gene match. DNA of the CDR3: TGTGCCAGCAGGCATGGGGACAGGGAAGACACCATATATTTT. This codes for CASRHGDREDTIYF.

The gene calls are TRBV5-1 and TRBJ1-6; D unresolved. The CDR3 extends over 15 amino acids. Germline V gives CDR1 SGHRS, CDR2 YFSETQ. The V end was cut by 0 bases, the J end by 9 bases, with 13 bases between. The CDR3 is CASSLDTLTGSPLHF. Written as DNA, the CDR3 is TGCGCCAGCAGCTTGGACACTCTGACGGGTTCACCCCTCCACTTT.

V and J are TRBV27 and TRBJ2-7; D is possibly TRBD2 (5 bases). Germline lookup yields CDR1 MNHEY and CDR2 SMNVEV (reference sequence). V shed 5 bases and J shed 0 bases, with 5 bases lying between them. The CDR3 spans 12 residues. The CDR3 region is CASSRDSYEQYF. DNA of the CDR3: TGTGCCAGCAGTCGGGACTCCTACGAGCAGTACTTC.

The chain joins TRBV24-1 to TRBJ2-3; no clear D. CDR3 length: 12 amino acids. V shed 1 base and J shed 5 bases, with 3 bases lying between them. The V gene's germline CDR1 is KGHDR and CDR2 SFDVKD. The CDR3: CATSDFGDTQYF. In DNA form, the CDR3 reads TGTGCCACCAGTGATTTTGGAGATACGCAGTATTTT.

CDR3: CATSTLWGEQFF. The CDR3 region has the DNA TGTGCCACCAGCACCTTGTGGGGGGAGCAGTTCTTC. The chain recombines TRBV24-1 with TRBJ2-1; the D call may be TRBD1 or TRBD2 (5 bases each). Trimming removed 7 bases at V and 10 bases at J, with 13 bases between. The CDR3 extends over 12 amino acids. Looked up from germline, CDR1 is KGHDR and CDR2 is SFDVKD.